Listed below are T cell receptor beta chains from one sample, sequenced in a study of shared clonotypes between healthy human individuals. The protocol was immunoSEQ multiplex PCR, while the TCRdb copy is restricted to in-frame clones and leaves out a portion. Among about 460,000 clones listed, more than 70% were seen once. The sequencing sample was made of PBMCs. All receptors derive from a woman aged 35 to 49 in good health. Some clones in this sample may be carry-over from other donors' samples. Both conserved end residues are part of each CDR3. D genes are given only for firm matches. A row's size may be missing; if present it is once, few, many or a size class.

TRBJ2-1,TRBV9,once,TRBD2,TGTGCCAGCAGCCGTAGCGGGACGGGGACTGAGCAGTTCTTC,CASSRSGTGTEQFF
TRBJ2-1,TRBV11-3,NA,TRBD2,TGTGCCAGCAGCCTATACGGGACTAGCGGCTACAATGAGCAGTTCTTC,CASSLYGTSGYNEQFF
TRBJ2-7,TRBV27,NA,TRBD2,TGTGCCAGCAGTCCCGATTACACGGGACTAGCGAGTGAGCAGTACTTC,CASSPDYTGLASEQYF
TRBJ2-3,TRBV6-6,NA,TRBD1,TGTGCCAGCAGTTTCTGGACAGGGGGAGCCGATACGCAGTATTTT,CASSFWTGGADTQYF
TRBJ2-7,TRBV28,NA,TRBD1,TGTGCCAGCAGCCGCCCCGGACAGGGAATCAACGAGCAGTACTTC,CASSRPGQGINEQYF
TRBJ1-1,TRBV28,NA,NA,TGTGCCAGCAGTAGACACGGTGGGGGGAACACTGAAGCTTTCTTT,CASSRHGGGNTEAFF
TRBJ2-7,TRBV7-2,NA,TRBD2,TGTGCCAGCAGCCCCCCTTTCGGGGGGAGCTCCTACGAGCAGTACTTC,CASSPPFGGSSYEQYF
TRBJ1-2,TRBV7-9,few,TRBD1,TGTGCCAGCAGCTTTGGGACAGCCGGGGGTTTTTATGGCTACACCTTC,CASSFGTAGGFYGYTF
TRBJ1-2,TRBV27,many,NA,TGTGCCAGCAGTCAATCCTACAGTGCGGCTAACTATGGCTACACCTTC,CASSQSYSAANYGYTF
TRBJ1-2,TRBV30,NA,NA,TGTGCCTGGAGTGTACCAGGGTCATACTATGGCTACACCTTC,CAWSVPGSYYGYTF
TRBJ1-1,TRBV30,NA,NA,TGTACCTGGGGGGACATGACTGAAGCTTTCTTT,CTWGDMTEAFF
TRBJ1-1,TRBV19,once,NA,TGTGCCAGTAGTATGGAAGGCGGGAGGACTGAAGCTTTCTTT,CASSMEGGRTEAFF
TRBJ2-6,TRBV5-4,once,TRBD1,TGTGCCAGCAGCAGAGGACAGGGGGCGGCGGCCAACGTCCTGACTTTC,CASSRGQGAAANVLTF
TRBJ1-4,TRBV30,once,NA,TGTGCCGGAGGAAAGGGTGAAACTTTAACTAATGAAAAACTGTTTTTT,CAGGKGETLTNEKLFF
TRBJ1-5,TRBV5-1,few,NA,TGCGCCAGCAGCTTGGCTTTCAGGGTTGAGGTTCAGCCCCAGCATTTT,CASSLAFRVEVQPQHF
TRBJ2-1,TRBV18,NA,TRBD1,TGTGCCAGCTCAACCGGGACAGGGAATTACAATGAGCAGTTCTTC,CASSTGTGNYNEQFF
TRBJ1-1,TRBV5-1,few,NA,TGCGCCAGCAGCTCGGACGGAGTGAACACTGAAGCTTTCTTT,CASSSDGVNTEAFF
TRBJ1-3,TRBV4-2,NA,NA,TGTGCCAGCAGCCAAGATCTCGTTACTGGAAACACCATATATTTT,CASSQDLVTGNTIYF
TRBJ2-7,TRBV27,NA,TRBD2,TGTGCCAGCAGTTCCACTAGCGGGAGGGCCTACGAGCAGTACTTC,CASSSTSGRAYEQYF
TRBJ1-1,TRBV11-2,many,NA,TGTGCCAGCAGCTTAGAAGGGGTGGGGACTGAAGCTTTCTTT,CASSLEGVGTEAFF
TRBJ1-4,TRBV28,NA,TRBD1,TGTGCCAGCAGTCCTTTCGACAGGGGACATACTGAAAAACTGTTTTTT,CASSPFDRGHTEKLFF
TRBJ2-7,TRBV5-1,NA,NA,TGCGCCAGCAGCCCCGGATACGAGCAGTACTTC,CASSPGYEQYF
TRBJ1-4,TRBV21-1,NA,NA,TGTGCCAGCAGCAACCGGACAGGGATCGAAAAACTGTTTTTT,CASSNRTGIEKLFF
TRBJ1-1,TRBV4-3,NA,NA,TGCGCCAGCAGCCCTTCTTACAGGGCCGGGCACACTGAAGCTTTCTTT,CASSPSYRAGHTEAFF
TRBJ2-7,TRBV28,NA,NA,TGTGCCAGCCGGACGGTGGCTGGCGAGCAGTACTTC,CASRTVAGEQYF
TRBJ1-5,TRBV4-2,once,NA,TGTGCCAGCAGCCAAGATCTGCGGAGCAGCAATCAGCCCCAGCATTTT,CASSQDLRSSNQPQHF
TRBJ2-3,TRBV21-1,NA,NA,TGTGCCAGCAGCAAGTCCGGTAGGCGGGAATCTAGCACAGATACGCAGTATTTT,CASSKSGRRESSTDTQYF
TRBJ1-5,TRBV6-1,NA,TRBD1,TGTGCCGGCGCCAGAGACAGGGTATCAAATCAGCCCCAGCATTTT,CAGARDRVSNQPQHF
TRBJ2-1,TRBV4-3,NA,TRBD2,TGCGCCAGCAGCCGAGAGCGGGAGGAGGCCTACAATGAGCAGTTCTTC,CASSREREEAYNEQFF
TRBJ2-7,TRBV21-1,NA,NA,TGTGCCAGCAGCGCCCCCGGACAGCCCTCCTACGAGCAGTACTTC,CASSAPGQPSYEQYF
TRBJ1-4,TRBV21-1,NA,NA,TGTGCCAGCAGCAAACGGGTATTAACAGGGAGGGTGGATACTGCAACTAATGAAAAACTGTTTTTT,CASSKRVLTGRVDTATNEKLFF
TRBJ1-1,TRBV18,many,NA,TGTGCCAGCTCACCACGGACAGACCCTGAAGCTTTCTTT,CASSPRTDPEAFF
TRBJ1-2,TRBV4-1,NA,TRBD1,TGCGCCAGCAGCCAAGAAAACAGGGGACGGGAGTATGGCTACACCTTC,CASSQENRGREYGYTF
TRBJ2-1,TRBV25-1,NA,TRBD2,TGTGCCAGCACGAATAGCGGGAGTTGGAATGAGCAGTTCTTC,CASTNSGSWNEQFF
TRBJ2-7,TRBV10-3,few,TRBD2,TGTGCCATCAGTGTACTAGCGGCTTCCTACGAGCAGTACTTC,CAISVLAASYEQYF
TRBJ2-5,TRBV10-2,few,NA,TGCGCCAGCGCCCTGGGGAGGGGGATTTTGCAAGAGACCCAGTACTTC,CASALGRGILQETQYF
TRBJ2-1,TRBV7-9,NA,TRBD2,TGTGCCAGCAGCTCCGCGGTTAAGCGGGACGGTCAGGATGAGCAGTTCTTC,CASSSAVKRDGQDEQFF
TRBJ1-1,TRBV13,NA,TRBD1,TGTGCCAGCAGACTACGTGGACAGGGGACCACTGAAGCTTTCTTT,CASRLRGQGTTEAFF
TRBJ1-4,TRBV7-2,NA,NA,TGTGCCAGCAGCCCCCAAAGAGGTGAAAAACTGTTTTTT,CASSPQRGEKLFF
TRBJ2-7,TRBV27,NA,NA,TGTGCCAGCAGTTTAGGACACGACTACGAGCAGTACTTC,CASSLGHDYEQYF
TRBJ2-5,TRBV7-9,NA,NA,TGTGCCAGCAGCTTGACTCCAACCGAAGGCACCCAGTACTTC,CASSLTPTEGTQYF
TRBJ1-1,TRBV6-5,NA,NA,TGTGCCAGCAGTTACTCGAGGAGGAGGGTAGACACTGAAGCTTTCTTT,CASSYSRRRVDTEAFF
TRBJ2-7,TRBV5-1,NA,TRBD2,TGCGCCAGCAGCTCCCCGGGACTAGCGGGATCTACCGAGCAGTACTTC,CASSSPGLAGSTEQYF
TRBJ1-5,TRBV28,few,NA,TGTGCCAGTCTTCAAGTCCCTCAGCCCCAGCATTTT,CASLQVPQPQHF
TRBJ1-1,TRBV28,few,NA,TGTGCCAGCAGTTATTTTGGACGGATGAACACTGAAGCTTTCTTT,CASSYFGRMNTEAFF
TRBJ2-7,TRBV5-6,NA,NA,TGTGCCAGCAGCTTGGTAGGGGCCTCCTCCTACGAGCAGTACTTC,CASSLVGASSYEQYF
TRBJ2-1,TRBV5-1,NA,NA,TGCGCCAGCAGCTTGAGGCACCAACAATTCTTC,CASSLRHQQFF
TRBJ2-7,TRBV7-9,NA,NA,TGTGCCAGCAGCGCTACCTACGAGCAGTACTTC,CASSATYEQYF
TRBJ1-1,TRBV9,NA,TRBD1,TGTGCCAGCAGCGTAGGGCCAGGGGGCGAAACTGAAGCTTTCTTT,CASSVGPGGETEAFF
TRBJ2-1,TRBV9,NA,TRBD1,TGTGCCAGCAGCGTAGGCCCCACCGACAGGGGATATCTCTACAATGAGCAGTTCTTC,CASSVGPTDRGYLYNEQFF
TRBJ2-7,TRBV19,NA,TRBD2,TGTGCCAGTAGTATGAGGCGGGAGGTGGCCTACGAGCAGTACTTC,CASSMRREVAYEQYF
TRBJ2-2,TRBV5-4,few,NA,TGTGCCAGCAGCTTGGGGGGCACCGGGGAGCTGTTTTTT,CASSLGGTGELFF
TRBJ1-1,TRBV27,NA,NA,TGTGCCAGCGTTCCGCGAACAGGAGCCTCCTTGAACACTGAAGCTTTCTTT,CASVPRTGASLNTEAFF
TRBJ2-2,TRBV7-3,NA,NA,TGTGCCAGCAGCTTAGGCCTGGCCGGGGAGCTGTTTTTT,CASSLGLAGELFF
TRBJ2-1,TRBV9,NA,NA,TGTGCCAGCAGCGTAGGACAGCACAATGAGCAGTTCTTC,CASSVGQHNEQFF
TRBJ2-7,TRBV28,NA,NA,TGTGCCAGCAGCTGGGGGGTGGGCTCCTACGAGCAGTACTTC,CASSWGVGSYEQYF
TRBJ2-2,TRBV5-4,NA,TRBD2,TGTGCCAGCAGCCCGGGGGGACTAGCGGGAGGGCCGCAAACCGGGGAGCTGTTTTTT,CASSPGGLAGGPQTGELFF
TRBJ1-6,TRBV7-2,few,NA,TGTGCCAGCAGCTCATCTAGGGCAGCTTATAATTCACCCCTCCACTTT,CASSSSRAAYNSPLHF
TRBJ2-7,TRBV7-3,NA,TRBD2,TGTGCCAGCAGCCAAGCTAGCGGAACCTCATACGAGCAGTACTTC,CASSQASGTSYEQYF
TRBJ2-2,TRBV5-4,NA,TRBD2,TGTGCCAGCAGCTCCAAGCGGGAGGGGAACACCGGGGAGCTGTTTTTT,CASSSKREGNTGELFF